This is a list of T cell receptor beta chains from one sample in a study of blood T cell repertoires in COVID-19. Measured with immunoSEQ multiplex PCR; TCRdb has only the in-frame clones, and not every one. The data hold some 82,000 clones, with about 83% observed a single time. Material for sequencing was peripheral blood. These receptors all stem from an elderly man with active or convalescent COVID-19. The CDR3 runs from the conserved cysteine through the conserved F or W.

TRBV4-1	TRBJ1-5	CASSRTGGADQPQHF
TRBV10-3	TRBJ1-5	CAISSQGNQPQHF
TRBV9	TRBJ1-3	CASSFAPRHSGNTIYF
TRBV5-1	TRBJ2-2	CASSLVAARVSTGELFF
TRBV6-5	TRBJ1-1	CASSSFRDRVTEAFF
TRBV6-2/TRBV6-3	TRBJ2-2	CASSPRIAGGPGTGELFF
TRBV7-2	TRBJ1-2	CASSPGQGRYTF
TRBV3-1/TRBV3-2	TRBJ1-1	CASSPRDRGRIVAAFF
TRBV3-1/TRBV3-2	TRBJ2-3	CASSQDRGLAGRDTQYF
TRBV7-9	TRBJ2-5	CASSRGDQQETQYF
TRBV18	TRBJ2-3	CASSRTSGSLTDTQYF
TRBV5-4	TRBJ1-2	CASSSGGDYGYTF
TRBV3-1/TRBV3-2	TRBJ2-3	CASSLSLATDTQYF
TRBV15	TRBJ2-7	CATSRGPYEQYF
TRBV27	TRBJ2-4	CASSSTRQGNIQYF
TRBV28	TRBJ2-3	CASSGGNSKADTQYF
TRBV14	TRBJ1-2	CASSQAGIEGYTF
TRBV7-7	TRBJ2-2	CASSENDRVTGELFF
TRBV6-2/TRBV6-3	TRBJ2-7	CASSYAGRTYEQYF
TRBV7-2	TRBJ2-7	CASSQDSLAYEQYF
TRBV7-2	TRBJ2-7	CASSFGRDRGHEQYF
TRBV28	TRBJ1-1	CASSQLQGTEAFF
TRBV6-6	TRBJ2-1	CASSYRGNNEQFF
TRBV2	TRBJ2-4	CAGSVLSGQSQNIQYF
TRBV5-5	TRBJ1-2	CAPRDREFVCGYTF
TRBV28	TRBJ1-2	CASSLVSRQGGYGYTF
TRBV10-3	TRBJ1-1	CAISARRDTEAFF
TRBV5-1	TRBJ2-2	CASSWAAGEFGELFF
TRBV3-1/TRBV3-2	TRBJ2-2	CASSRDRLAGTTGELFF
TRBV3-1/TRBV3-2	TRBJ2-7	CASSPGGSYEQYF
TRBV1	TRBJ2-1	CTSSQIQGRQFF
TRBV12-3/TRBV12-4	TRBJ1-2	CASSFGGGYGYTF
TRBV15	TRBJ2-3	CATSFSGIPTDTQYF
TRBV7-8	TRBJ1-4	CASSGGFTTNEKLFF
TRBV2	TRBJ1-2	CASSDPGRAGYTF
TRBV6-6	TRBJ2-3	CASSRLGAGFLLDTSTDTQYF
TRBV28	TRBJ1-5	CASSLGGGHQPQHF
TRBV10-3	TRBJ2-1	CAISVGSQGRFF
TRBV25-1	TRBJ1-2	CASSGGTNLGYTF
TRBV5-6	TRBJ2-4	CASSSLGQGGIQYF
TRBV4-1	TRBJ1-2	CASSQDPRGRVYGYTF
TRBV19	TRBJ2-5	CASESAGETQYF
TRBV11-3	TRBJ2-1	CASSLRGRTYNEQFF
TRBV15	TRBJ1-4	CATSGRQGAEKLFF
TRBV10-1	TRBJ2-3	CASSGGLVTDTQYF
TRBV2	TRBJ1-2	CASSAGQGNRYTF
TRBV18	TRBJ2-7	CASSPSGVSYEQYF
TRBV9	TRBJ2-3	CASSVEQGADTQYF
TRBV5-5	TRBJ1-5	CASSRQSFEPQHF
TRBV5-1	TRBJ2-2	CASSLEGASGRTPPPGELFF